This passage covers 19 T cell receptor beta chains from one sample sequenced in a study of T cell responses to AZD1222 COVID-19 vaccine. Measured with immunoSEQ multiplex PCR; TCRdb has only the in-frame clones, and not every one. Of roughly 150,000 clones listed, 80% to 90% are singletons. The source material was peripheral blood, sampled on day 0 of AZD1222 vaccination. Receptor source: an adult in good health.

The chain combines TRBV6-1 with TRBJ2-7; no clear D. This CDR3 spans 13 amino acids. Germline loops: CDR1 MNHNS, CDR2 SASEGT. Trimming pared 1 base from V and 3 bases from J, leaving 7 bases between. This chain's CDR3 is CASSEGGNYEQYF. The CDR3 DNA follows: TGTGCCAGCAGTGAAGGTGGGAACTACGAGCAGTACTTC.

J is TRBJ2-1 and V is TRBV27, with TRBD2 matching 9 bases. The J segment lost 8 bases and the V segment lost 2 bases, leaving 10 bases of the junction unmatched. Germline CDR1 reads MNHEY; CDR2 reads SMNVEV (reference sequence). The CDR3 extends over 16 amino acids. CDR3 amino acids: CASSLRGGTSTYEQFF. CDR3 nucleotide sequence: TGTGCCAGCAGTTTAAGGGGGGGGACTAGCACCTATGAGCAGTTCTTC.

DNA for the CDR3: TGTGCCAGTACAGATCAGACAGGGGGCCGAAATCAGCCCCAGCATTTT. This codes for CASTDQTGGRNQPQHF. The chain recombines TRBV19 with TRBJ1-5, with 10 bases aligning to TRBD1. CDR1 LNHDA and CDR2 SQIVND come from the germline V gene (reference sequence). The length of the CDR3 is 16 residues. V lost 7 bases to trimming and J lost 4 bases; unmatched junction nucleotides: 10.

As for this clone: This sequence is one base from a far larger clone and is likely a read error. This sequence joins TRBV11-2 and TRBJ2-3, with no clear D. CDR1 SGHAT and CDR2 FQNNGV come from the germline V gene. Trimming removed 0 bases at V and 6 bases at J, with 4 bases between. The CDR3 is made up of 12 amino acids. The CDR3 DNA follows: TGTGCCAGCAGCTTAGAGGGGGATACGCAGTATTTT. Translating gives CASSLEGDTQYF.

This rearrangement joins TRBV27 to TRBJ2-2, with a tentative D call TRBD2 (6 bases). The CDR3 length is 16 residues. The germline CDR1 and CDR2 sequences are MNHEY and SMNVEV (reference sequence). V lost 5 bases to trimming and J lost 1 base, with 14 bases between them. CDR3 in amino acids: CASSGSTGENTGELFF. CDR3 sequence (DNA): TGTGCCAGCAGTGGTTCGACGGGGGAGAACACCGGGGAGCTGTTTTTT.

The chain links TRBV9 to TRBJ1-4, with no clear D. Looked up from germline, CDR1 is SGDLS and CDR2 is YYNGEE. The CDR3 runs 13 residues. V was shortened by 0 bases and J by 7 bases, with 7 bases between the two germline ends. As DNA, the CDR3 is TGTGCCAGCAGCGTAGGTGGTGGTGAAAAACTGTTTTTT. Translated, it gives CASSVGGGEKLFF.

J is TRBJ1-3 and V is TRBV6-5; the D gene is possibly TRBD1 (5 bases). Germline V gives CDR1 MNHEY, CDR2 SVGAGI. The length of the CDR3 is 13 residues. Deletions cut 8 bases from V and 3 bases from J, with 11 bases between. The CDR3 region has the DNA TGTGCCAGCTCCTGGGGCCTTGGAAACACCATATATTTT. Translating it yields CASSWGLGNTIYF.

The chain couples TRBV13 to TRBJ2-3; D not resolved. The V end was cut by 3 bases, the J end by 2 bases, with 6 bases between. This CDR3 spans 13 amino acids. Germline V CDR1 and CDR2: PRHDT, FYEKMQ (reference sequence). The CDR3 DNA sequence: TGTGCCAGCAGCTTCGCGTACACAGATACGCAGTATTTT. Its translation is CASSFAYTDTQYF.

This chain links TRBV6-2 or TRBV6-3 with TRBJ1-2; 10 positions agree with TRBD1. Per the germline V gene, CDR1 is MNHEY and CDR2 is SVGEGT. CDR3 size: 14 residues. With 6 bases clipped from V and 3 bases from J, the junction kept 4 bases outside the gene matches. This chain's CDR3 is CASSPGQGYYGYTF. CDR3 bases: TGTGCCAGCAGCCCGGGACAGGGGTACTATGGCTACACCTTC.

The V call is TRBV5-6, the J call TRBJ2-7; 10 bases map to TRBD2. Germline values: CDR1 SGHDT, CDR2 YYEEEE. The V and J ends lost 2 bases and 0 bases, in that order; junction bases with no gene match: 2. This CDR3 spans 15 amino acids. The CDR3 nucleotides read TGTGCCAGCAGCTTACTAGCGGGGTCCTCCTACGAGCAGTACTTC. Its translation: CASSLLAGSSYEQYF.

This clone showed up just a few times. The CDR3 loop reads CASPGGRWNTQYF. For the CDR3, the DNA is TGTGCCAGTCCGGGGGGGCGCTGGAATACGCAGTATTTT. The rearrangement uses TRBV21-1 and TRBJ2-3; TRBD2, the D gene given by the table, was not confirmed from the DNA. TRBV21-1 is termed a pseudogene. The CDR3 length is 13 residues.

V usage is TRBV6-5 and J usage is TRBJ2-7; perhaps TRBD1 as D (6 bases). V lost 5 bases and J 5 bases, leaving 10 bases between the germline ends. This CDR3 region has 12 residues. Germline V gene sequence: CDR1 MNHEY, CDR2 SVGAGI. CDR3 nucleotide sequence: TGTGCCAGCAGTCCGAGGGGGAACGAGCAGTACTTC. Translated: CASSPRGNEQYF.

J is TRBJ1-2 and V is TRBV28; TRBD1 matches 10 bases. CDR1 and CDR2 from the germline V gene are MDHEN and SYDVKM. This CDR3 is built from 15 residues. With 3 bases clipped from V and 4 bases from J, the junction kept 5 bases outside the gene matches. CDR3 nucleotide sequence: TGTGCCAGCAGTTTTGGGACAGGGGCTCTCTATGGCTACACCTTC. Its protein is CASSFGTGALYGYTF.

The chain combines TRBV7-9 with TRBJ2-6; D ambiguous. V lost 2 bases, J lost 3 bases, and 8 bases lay in between. The germline gives CDR1 SEHNR, CDR2 FQNEAQ (reference sequence). CDR3 length equals 15 residues. CDR3 in DNA: TGTGCCAGCAGCTTAATCCTCTTTGGGGCCAACGTCCTGACTTTC. Translating it yields CASSLILFGANVLTF.

The rearrangement links TRBV5-8 to TRBJ1-1; D is uncertain. Trimming took 8 bases from V and 1 from J, leaving 18 bases between them. The CDR3 sequence is 15 residues long. Germline CDR1 and CDR2: SGHTS and YDEGEE. CDR3 in DNA: TGTGCCAGGGGTTTCCGAGGGATTGGGAACACTGAAGCTTTCTTT. Protein sequence: CARGFRGIGNTEAFF.

This clone came up a few times. V is TRBV3-1 (or the pseudogene TRBV3-2) and J is TRBJ1-2; D is uncertain. The germline gives CDR1 LGHDT, CDR2 YNNKEL (reference sequence). V was pared by 2 bases and J by 6 bases, with 19 bases between. The CDR3 length is 16 residues. Written as DNA, the CDR3 is TGTGCCAGCAGCCAACTTGATACCGGGCCCCGGAATGGCTACACCTTC. It is translated as CASSQLDTGPRNGYTF.

This clone was found once. The genes are TRBV28 and TRBJ1-2; D remains unclear. The CDR3 extends over 13 amino acids. Trimming pared 3 bases from V and 1 base from J, leaving 6 bases between. Germline V gene lookup returns CDR1 MDHEN and CDR2 SYDVKM. This CDR3 reads CASSFSVNYGYTF. For the CDR3, the DNA is TGTGCCAGCAGTTTTTCAGTTAACTATGGCTACACCTTC.

The chain links TRBV6-5 to TRBJ1-2; 8 nucleotides match TRBD1. CDR1 is MNHEY and CDR2 is SVGAGI in the germline V gene. Losses at the gene ends were 2 bases for V and 8 bases for J; bases not matched to a gene: 7. This CDR3 comprises 14 residues. This chain's CDR3 is CASSYDRTGLGYTF. CDR3 nucleotide sequence: TGTGCCAGCAGTTACGATCGGACAGGGCTCGGCTACACCTTC.

V usage is TRBV18 and J usage is TRBJ1-2; D is uncertain. The CDR3 is 14 amino acids. The V and J ends lost 0 bases and 3 bases respectively, with 8 bases between them. The germline CDR1 and CDR2 sequences are KGHSH and LQKENI. The CDR3 DNA sequence: TGTGCCAGCTCACCACCGAGCAGCTACTATGGCTACACCTTC. This gives the protein CASSPPSSYYGYTF.